These 28 T cell receptor beta chains originate from one sample sequenced in a study of T cell responses to AZD1222 COVID-19 vaccine (TCRdb year 2021). The sample's time point label is to be understood as: baseline before first vaccination. This specimen's treatment or condition label, interpreted: meningococcal conjugate vaccine given as trial control. Library preparation employed the immunoSEQ multiplex PCR assay. In its TCRdb copy, this immuneACCESS table keeps in-frame sequences only and misses some clones. Where compared with another copy, unresolved V genes explain less than half of these, and the others have no known cause. In this sample the table shows 80,000 to 100,000 clones, roughly 91% of which occur a single time. The ten largest account for about 2.7% of the sample. The specimen comprised peripheral blood, sampled on day 0 of MenACWY control vaccination. These TCRs come from an adult in good health.

The genes are TRBV4-2 and TRBJ1-2; D call uncertain. The germline V gene has CDR1 LGHNA and CDR2 YNFKEQ. The CDR3 loop spans 13 amino acids. The germline V and J ends were trimmed by 3 bases and 6 bases, with 11 bases remaining between them. The CDR3 reads CASSQEGRDGYTF. As DNA, the CDR3 is TGTGCCAGCAGCCAGGAGGGAAGGGATGGCTACACCTTC.

V gene TRBV9 combines with J gene TRBJ1-3; D gene unclear. Germline CDR1 reads SGDLS; CDR2 reads YYNGEE. The CDR3 has 16 amino acids. Trimming took 0 bases from V and 0 from J, leaving 10 bases between them. In DNA form, the CDR3 reads TGTGCCAGCAGCGTAGACCCGGGCGACTCTGGAAACACCATATATTTT. This gives the protein CASSVDPGDSGNTIYF.

The chain couples TRBV6-6 to TRBJ2-1, with D possibly TRBD1 on 5 matching bases. The CDR3 is 15 residues long. Trimming stripped 5 bases from V and 7 bases from J, with 18 bases between. Germline V lookup: CDR1 MNHNY, CDR2 SVGAGI (reference sequence). CDR3 bases: TGTGCCAGCAGTCCAACAGGCGAACGAAGGAATGAGCAGTTCTTC. Translated: CASSPTGERRNEQFF.

This sequence joins TRBV10-3 and TRBJ1-1; no reliable D call. The CDR3 extends over 13 amino acids. Per the germline V gene, CDR1 is ENHRY and CDR2 is SYGVKD. With 4 bases removed from V and 4 bases from J, the gap between germline ends came to 10 bases. DNA of the CDR3: TGTGCCATCAGTGGTAACACGGGCACTGAAGCTTTCTTT. This gives the protein CAISGNTGTEAFF.

This clone is judged large. This rearrangement joins TRBV27 to TRBJ1-1; 10 bases line up with TRBD1. The length of the CDR3 is 14 residues. With V trimmed by 5 bases and J by 5 bases, 5 bases remained unmatched. Per the germline V gene, CDR1 is MNHEY and CDR2 is SMNVEV (reference sequence). The CDR3 region has the DNA TGTGCCAGCAGTCCGGGACAGGGGTATACTGAAGCTTTCTTT. This translates into CASSPGQGYTEAFF.

This chain uses TRBV7-8 with TRBJ2-3; 14 nucleotides match TRBD2. The CDR3 runs 17 residues. Germline V gene sequence: CDR1 SGHVS, CDR2 FQNEAQ. V shed 2 bases and J 3 bases; nucleotides not matched to a gene: 4. The CDR3 DNA reads TGTGCCAGCAGCTTACGACTAGCGGGGGGGCTGACAGATACGCAGTATTTT. Translated, it gives CASSLRLAGGLTDTQYF.

V gene TRBV11-2 combines with J gene TRBJ2-7; 7 bases map to TRBD1. V shed 3 bases, J shed 4 bases, and the junction held 15 bases outside the gene matches. Germline CDR1 is SGHAT and CDR2 is FQNNGV. The CDR3 contains 17 residues. CDR3 nucleotides: TGTGCCAGCAGCTTCCCTTCCGTCTTGGGACAGCGATACGAGCAGTACTTC. Translating gives CASSFPSVLGQRYEQYF.

This sequence joins TRBV19 and TRBJ2-2; TRBD1 aligns across 9 bases. Germline-derived CDR1 and CDR2 are LNHDA and SQIVND (reference sequence). The CDR3 runs 15 residues. J gave up 4 bases and V 11 bases, and 11 bases lay outside the gene matches. The CDR3 coding sequence is TGTGCCTCCTTCTCCGGGACAGGGCCCACCGGGGAGCTGTTTTTT. Protein: CASFSGTGPTGELFF.

This sequence joins TRBV10-3 and TRBJ2-1, with 13 bases identical to TRBD2. J lost 10 bases, V lost 10 bases, and 10 bases had no gene match. The CDR3 sequence is 14 residues long. In germline, CDR1 is ENHRY, CDR2 SYGVKD. CDR3 coding DNA: TGTGCCACCAAAGAGACTAGCGGGGGGCTCGAGCAGTTCTTC. Encoded protein: CATKETSGGLEQFF.

The chain combines TRBV29-1 with TRBJ2-1; TRBD1 aligns across 11 bases. The germline V gene encodes CDR1 SQVTM and CDR2 ANQGSEA. The CDR3 extends over 13 amino acids. Trimming removed 6 bases from V and 6 bases from J; junction bases left unmatched: 4. CDR3 sequence (DNA): TGCAGCGTGAGGACAGGGGGCACCAATGAGCAGTTCTTC. It codes for CSVRTGGTNEQFF.

This clone is a singleton in its sample. This rearrangement joins TRBV12-3 or TRBV12-4 to TRBJ1-4; D unresolved. The CDR3 covers 13 residues. Trimming removed 9 bases from V and 3 bases from J, with 11 bases in between. This CDR3 reads CASSGPPNEKLFF. DNA of the CDR3: TGTGCCAGTAGCGGGCCCCCTAATGAAAAACTGTTTTTT.

There are a few counts of this clone. CDR3 coding DNA: TGTGCCAGCAGCTCAAGGACAGGGAACAGGGACCAGTACTTC. It codes for CASSSRTGNRDQYF. The V call is TRBV11-2, the J call TRBJ2-5, with 8 bases lining up with TRBD1. Germline CDR1 SGHAT, CDR2 FQNNGV. V was clipped by 4 bases and J by 10 bases; unmatched bases: 11. This CDR3 has 14 amino acids.

The rearrangement joins TRBV12-5 to TRBJ1-2, with D perhaps TRBD1 (5 bases). The CDR3 consists of 17 residues. V was pared by 6 bases and J by 6 bases, with 26 bases between. Germline CDR1 and CDR2: LGHNT and FRNRAP. The CDR3, as DNA: TGTGCTAGTGGGACTAGACTGGGGACGGCATTAGGGGATGGCTACACCTTC. It yields the protein CASGTRLGTALGDGYTF.

This chain connects TRBV2 to TRBJ1-2; tentatively, D is TRBD1 (6 bases). Trimming pared 7 bases from V and 7 bases from J, leaving 13 bases between. The CDR3 is made up of 12 amino acids. The germline V gene encodes CDR1 SNHLY and CDR2 FYNNEI. CDR3 sequence: CASKLGAAGYTF. The CDR3 coding sequence is TGTGCCAGCAAGTTGGGGGCAGCTGGCTACACCTTC.

The genes are TRBV28 and TRBJ1-2, with TRBD1 identical over 7 bases. Germline V gives CDR1 MDHEN, CDR2 SYDVKM. This CDR3 is 16 amino acids long. V lost 6 bases to trimming and J lost 5 bases; unmatched junction nucleotides: 15. The CDR3 loop reads CASSFRTGEPVYGYTF. CDR3 nucleotides: TGTGCCAGCAGCTTTCGGACAGGCGAACCTGTTTATGGCTACACCTTC.

The chain couples TRBV19 to TRBJ1-3; D is unclear. V shed 7 bases and J shed 0 bases, with 10 bases lying between them. The CDR3 sequence is 14 residues long. CDR1 is LNHDA, CDR2 SQIVND, per germline (reference sequence). DNA of the CDR3: TGTGCCAGTAACCGGGGAGGCTCTGGAAACACCATATATTTT. It encodes CASNRGGSGNTIYF.

The V gene is TRBV7-9, the J gene TRBJ1-3, with TRBD1 identical over 10 bases. The CDR3 sequence is 13 residues long. CDR1 and CDR2 from the germline V gene are SEHNR and FQNEAQ (reference sequence). The V and J ends lost 5 bases and 7 bases, in that order; junction bases with no gene match: 2. The CDR3 protein is CASSRDRGNTIYF. In DNA form, the CDR3 reads TGTGCCAGCAGCCGGGACAGGGGCAACACCATATATTTT. Full variable domain (missing parts from reference TRBV7-9 and TRBJ1-3): DTGVSQNPRHKITKRGQNVTFRCDPISEHNRLYWYRQTLGQGPEFLTYFQNEAQLEKSRLLSDRFSAERPKGSFSTLEIQRTEQGDSAMYLCASSRDRGNTIYFGEGSWLTVV.

The CDR3 coding sequence is TGCAGCGCTACGGTAGTGAACACTGAAGCTTTCTTT. Translated, it gives CSATVVNTEAFF. This rearrangement joins TRBV29-1 to TRBJ1-1; D not resolved. V was cut by 7 bases and J by 0 bases, with 9 bases left in between. CDR1 is SQVTM, CDR2 ANQGSEA, per germline. CDR3 size: 12 residues.

This chain uses TRBV19 with TRBJ1-1, with 10 bases fitting TRBD1. Losses at the gene ends were 5 bases for V and 3 bases for J; bases not matched to a gene: 6. There are 15 residues in the CDR3. Germline CDR1 and CDR2: LNHDA and SQIVND (reference sequence). The CDR3 sequence: CASSARQGADTEAFF. The CDR3 DNA follows: TGTGCCAGTAGTGCCAGACAGGGGGCGGACACTGAAGCTTTCTTT.

The chain employs TRBV4-1 and TRBJ1-4, with D possibly TRBD1 on 6 matching bases. The germline CDR1 and CDR2 sequences are MGHRA and YSYEKL. This CDR3 comprises 17 residues. Trimming left V 1 base short and J 5 bases short, with 17 bases between. The CDR3 DNA sequence: TGCGCCAGCAGCCAAGGAATCACGGGGCAGGGGAATGAAAAACTGTTTTTT. This codes for CASSQGITGQGNEKLFF.

The V gene is TRBV10-1, the J gene TRBJ1-6; a weak D match, TRBD1 (6 bases). Germline CDR1 is WNHNN and CDR2 is SYGVQD (reference sequence). Trimming took 9 bases from V and 0 from J, leaving 18 bases between them. The CDR3 is made up of 17 amino acids. The CDR3 DNA sequence: TGCGCCAGAGACCCAACAGGGACCAGCTCCTATAATTCACCCCTCCACTTT. This sequence encodes CARDPTGTSSYNSPLHF.

This clone was recorded once. The chain has TRBV28 and TRBJ2-3; TRBD2 is a possible D gene (6 bases). The length of the CDR3 is 14 residues. Germline values: CDR1 MDHEN, CDR2 SYDVKM. Trimming removed 8 bases at V and 0 bases at J, with 12 bases between. Here the CDR3 reads CASGGTGSTDTQYF. In nucleotides, the CDR3 is TGTGCCAGCGGTGGGACTGGAAGCACAGATACGCAGTATTTT.

This chain uses TRBV7-6 with TRBJ1-2; 8 positions agree with TRBD1. The germline V gene has CDR1 SGHVS and CDR2 FNYEAQ. Trimming took 6 bases from V and 8 from J; bases not matched to a gene: 14. The CDR3 is 15 residues long. CDR3 nucleotide sequence: TGTGCCAGCAGTGGCAATTTTCAGGGGGCGGCGGGCTACACCTTC. Encoded protein: CASSGNFQGAAGYTF.

The V and J genes are TRBV6-5 and TRBJ2-5; 7 nucleotides line up with TRBD1. The CDR3 runs to 13 residues. Germline-derived CDR1 and CDR2 are MNHEY and SVGAGI. With V trimmed by 6 bases and J by 5 bases, 6 bases remained unmatched. DNA for the CDR3: TGTGCCAGCAGAGCGACAGGGAAGGAGACCCAGTACTTC. Amino acids: CASRATGKETQYF.

The chain carries TRBV7-9 and TRBJ1-2; the match to TRBD1 covers 9 bases. Germline V gene sequence: CDR1 SEHNR, CDR2 FQNEAQ (reference sequence). The CDR3 has 14 amino acids. Unmatched junction bases numbered 3, after V lost 3 bases and J lost 4 bases. The CDR3 coding sequence is TGTGCCAGCAGCTTTTCGGGACAGGGCTATGGCTACACCTTC. It translates to CASSFSGQGYGYTF.

The rearrangement links TRBV14 to TRBJ2-1; 7 nucleotides align to TRBD1. CDR1 and CDR2 (germline): SGHDN, FVKESK. The trim removed 2 bases at V and 4 bases at J, leaving 8 bases unmatched. The CDR3 has 16 amino acids. The CDR3: CASSQNDRESYNEQFF. The CDR3 DNA reads as TGTGCCAGCAGCCAAAACGACAGGGAATCTTACAATGAGCAGTTCTTC.

The chain links TRBV4-1 to TRBJ1-5, with D unclear. There are 18 residues in the CDR3. Germline CDR1 and CDR2: MGHRA and YSYEKL. V dropped 1 base and J dropped 2 bases, with 18 bases sitting between them. The CDR3 here is CASSQGTEGFMGNQPQHF. CDR3 coding DNA: TGCGCCAGCAGCCAAGGGACTGAGGGTTTTATGGGCAATCAGCCCCAGCATTTT.

The V gene is TRBV18, the J gene TRBJ2-2; the D gene is possibly TRBD2 (5 bases). Trimming left V 0 bases short and J 7 bases short, with 15 bases between. Germline V gene sequence: CDR1 KGHSH, CDR2 LQKENI. The CDR3 sequence is 16 residues long. CDR3 coding DNA: TGTGCCAGCTCACCACCGGTCGGGCCTGGAGGCGGGGAGCTGTTTTTT. It is translated as CASSPPVGPGGGELFF. The full variable domain, completed using reference TRBV18 and TRBJ2-2, is NAGVMQNPRHLVRRRGQEARLRCSPMKGHSHVYWYRQLPEEGLKFMVYLQKENIIDESGMPKERFSAEFPKEGPSILRIQQVVRGDSAAYFCASSPPVGPGGGELFFGEGSRLTVL.